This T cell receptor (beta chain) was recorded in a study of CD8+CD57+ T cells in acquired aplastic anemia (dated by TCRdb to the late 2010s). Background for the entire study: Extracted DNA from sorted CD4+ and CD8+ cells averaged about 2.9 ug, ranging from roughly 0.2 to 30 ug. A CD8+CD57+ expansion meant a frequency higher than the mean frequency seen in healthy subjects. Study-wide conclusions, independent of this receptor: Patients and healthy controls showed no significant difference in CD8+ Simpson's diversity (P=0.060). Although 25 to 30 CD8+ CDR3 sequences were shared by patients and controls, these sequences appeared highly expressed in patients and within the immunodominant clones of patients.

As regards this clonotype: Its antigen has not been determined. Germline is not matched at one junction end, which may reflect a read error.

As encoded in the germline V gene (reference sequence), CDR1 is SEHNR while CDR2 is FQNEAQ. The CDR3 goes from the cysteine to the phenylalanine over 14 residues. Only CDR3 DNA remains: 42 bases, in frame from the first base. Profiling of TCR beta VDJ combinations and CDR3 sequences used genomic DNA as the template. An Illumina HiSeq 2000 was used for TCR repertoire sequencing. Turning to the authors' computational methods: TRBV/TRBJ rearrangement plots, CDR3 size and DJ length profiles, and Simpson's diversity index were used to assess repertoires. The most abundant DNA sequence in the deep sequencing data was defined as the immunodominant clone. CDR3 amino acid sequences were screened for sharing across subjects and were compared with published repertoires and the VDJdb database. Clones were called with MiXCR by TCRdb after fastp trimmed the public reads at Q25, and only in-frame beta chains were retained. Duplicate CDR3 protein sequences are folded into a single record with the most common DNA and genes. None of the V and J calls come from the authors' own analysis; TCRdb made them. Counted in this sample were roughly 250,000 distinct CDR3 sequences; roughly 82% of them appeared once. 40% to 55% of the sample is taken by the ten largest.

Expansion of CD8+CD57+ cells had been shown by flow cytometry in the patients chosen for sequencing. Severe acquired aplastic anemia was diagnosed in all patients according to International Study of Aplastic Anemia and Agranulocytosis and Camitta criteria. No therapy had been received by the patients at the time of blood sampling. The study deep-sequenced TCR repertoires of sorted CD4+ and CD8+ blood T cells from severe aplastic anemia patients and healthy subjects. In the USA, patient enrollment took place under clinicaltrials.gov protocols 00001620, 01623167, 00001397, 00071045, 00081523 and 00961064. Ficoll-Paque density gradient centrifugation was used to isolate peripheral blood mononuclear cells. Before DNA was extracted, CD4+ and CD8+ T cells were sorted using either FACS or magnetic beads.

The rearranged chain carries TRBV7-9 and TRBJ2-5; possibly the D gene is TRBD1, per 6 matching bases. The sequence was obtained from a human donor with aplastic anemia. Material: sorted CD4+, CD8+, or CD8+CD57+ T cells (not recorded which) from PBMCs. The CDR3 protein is CAGRGASDHESQYF. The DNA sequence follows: TGTGCCGGCAGGGGAGCGTCGGACCACGAGTCCCAGTACTTC.